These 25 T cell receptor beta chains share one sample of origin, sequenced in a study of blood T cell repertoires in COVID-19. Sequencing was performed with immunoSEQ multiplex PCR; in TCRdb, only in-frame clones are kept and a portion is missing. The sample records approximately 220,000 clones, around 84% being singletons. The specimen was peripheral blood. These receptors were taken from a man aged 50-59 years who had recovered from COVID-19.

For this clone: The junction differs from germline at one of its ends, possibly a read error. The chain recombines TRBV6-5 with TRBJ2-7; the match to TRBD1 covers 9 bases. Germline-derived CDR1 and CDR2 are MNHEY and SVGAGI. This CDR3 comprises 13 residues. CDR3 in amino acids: CASRAPRDRVADF. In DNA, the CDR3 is TGTGCCAGCAGGGCCCCGCGGGACAGGGTTGCAGACTTC.

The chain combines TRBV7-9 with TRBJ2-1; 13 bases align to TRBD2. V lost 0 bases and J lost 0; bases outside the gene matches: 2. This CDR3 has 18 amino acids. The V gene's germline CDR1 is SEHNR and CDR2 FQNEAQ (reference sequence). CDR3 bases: TGTGCCAGCAGCTTAGCTCGACTAGCGGGAGGCTCCTACAATGAGCAGTTCTTC. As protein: CASSLARLAGGSYNEQFF.

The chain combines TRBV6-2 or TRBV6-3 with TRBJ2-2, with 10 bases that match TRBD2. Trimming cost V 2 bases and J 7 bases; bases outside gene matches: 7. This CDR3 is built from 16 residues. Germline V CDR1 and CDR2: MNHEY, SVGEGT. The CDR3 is CASSYPLAGVNGELFF. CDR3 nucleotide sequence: TGTGCCAGCAGTTACCCCCTAGCGGGAGTGAACGGGGAGCTGTTTTTT.

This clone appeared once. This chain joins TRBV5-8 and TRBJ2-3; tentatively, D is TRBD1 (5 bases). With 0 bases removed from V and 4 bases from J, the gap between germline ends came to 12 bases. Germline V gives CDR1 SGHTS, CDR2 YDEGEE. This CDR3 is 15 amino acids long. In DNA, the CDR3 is TGTGCCAGCAGCTTGGGTAGGGGAAGGGCAGATACGCAGTATTTT. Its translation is CASSLGRGRADTQYF. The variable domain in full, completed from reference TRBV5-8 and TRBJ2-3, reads EAGVTQSPTHLIKTRGQQATLRCSPISGHTSVYWYQQALGLGLQFLLWYDEGEERNRGNFPPRFSGRQFPNYSSELNVNALELEDSALYLCASSLGRGRADTQYFGPGTRLTVL.

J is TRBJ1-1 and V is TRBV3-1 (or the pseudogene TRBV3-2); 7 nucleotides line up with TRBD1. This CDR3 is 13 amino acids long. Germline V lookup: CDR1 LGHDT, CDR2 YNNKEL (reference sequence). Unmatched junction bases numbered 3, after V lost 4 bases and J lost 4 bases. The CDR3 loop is CASSRQGTTEAFF. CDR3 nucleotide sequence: TGTGCCAGCAGCCGACAGGGTACCACTGAAGCTTTCTTT.

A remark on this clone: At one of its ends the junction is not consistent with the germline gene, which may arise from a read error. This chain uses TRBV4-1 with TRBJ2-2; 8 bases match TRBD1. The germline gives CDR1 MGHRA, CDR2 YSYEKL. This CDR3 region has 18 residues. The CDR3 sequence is CASSQAGRGRLNPGELFF. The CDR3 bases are TGCGCCAGCAGCCAAGCGGGCAGGGGGCGATTGAACCCCGGGGAGCTGTTTTTT.

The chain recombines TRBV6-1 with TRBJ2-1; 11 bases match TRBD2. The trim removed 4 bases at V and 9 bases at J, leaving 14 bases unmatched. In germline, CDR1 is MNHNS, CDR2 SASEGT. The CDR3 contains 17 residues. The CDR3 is CASSVTAGSGRAFEQFF. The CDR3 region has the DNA TGTGCCAGCAGTGTAACGGCGGGTAGCGGGAGGGCCTTTGAGCAGTTCTTC.

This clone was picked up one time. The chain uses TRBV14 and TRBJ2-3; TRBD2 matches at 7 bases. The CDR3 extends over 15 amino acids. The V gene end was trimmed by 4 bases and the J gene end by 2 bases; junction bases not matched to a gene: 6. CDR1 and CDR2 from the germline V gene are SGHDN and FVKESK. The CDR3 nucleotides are TGTGCCAGCAGCCGTAAAGCGGGGTACACAGATACGCAGTATTTT. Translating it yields CASSRKAGYTDTQYF.

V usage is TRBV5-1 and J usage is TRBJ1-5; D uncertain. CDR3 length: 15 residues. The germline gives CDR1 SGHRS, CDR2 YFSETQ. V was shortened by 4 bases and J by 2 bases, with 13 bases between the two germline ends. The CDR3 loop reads CASSETGRGNQPQHF. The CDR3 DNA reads TGCGCCAGCAGCGAGACCGGGAGAGGCAATCAGCCCCAGCATTTT. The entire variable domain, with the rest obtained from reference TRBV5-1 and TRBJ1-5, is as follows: KAGVTQTPRYLIKTRGQQVTLSCSPISGHRSVSWYQQTPGQGLQFLFEYFSETQRNKGNFPGRFSGRQFSNSRSEMNVSTLELGDSALYLCASSETGRGNQPQHFGDGTRLSIL.

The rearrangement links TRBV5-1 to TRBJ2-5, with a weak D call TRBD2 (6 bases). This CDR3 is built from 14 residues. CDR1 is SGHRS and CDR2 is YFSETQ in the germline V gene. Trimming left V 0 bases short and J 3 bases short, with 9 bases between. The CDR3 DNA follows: TGCGCCAGCAGCTTGGCATTAGCGGAAGAGACCCAGTACTTC. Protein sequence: CASSLALAEETQYF.

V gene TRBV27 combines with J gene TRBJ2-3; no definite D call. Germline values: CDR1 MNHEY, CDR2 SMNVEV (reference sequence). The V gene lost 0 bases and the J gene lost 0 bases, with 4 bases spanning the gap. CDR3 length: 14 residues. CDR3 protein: CASSLSRSTDTQYF. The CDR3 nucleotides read TGTGCCAGCAGTTTATCGCGGAGCACAGATACGCAGTATTTT.

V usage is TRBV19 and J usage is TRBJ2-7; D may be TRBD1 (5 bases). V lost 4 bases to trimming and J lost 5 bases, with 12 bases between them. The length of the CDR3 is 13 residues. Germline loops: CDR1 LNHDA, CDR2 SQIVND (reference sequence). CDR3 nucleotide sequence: TGTGCCAGTAGTACCAATGGGGCCAACGAGCAGTACTTC. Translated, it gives CASSTNGANEQYF.

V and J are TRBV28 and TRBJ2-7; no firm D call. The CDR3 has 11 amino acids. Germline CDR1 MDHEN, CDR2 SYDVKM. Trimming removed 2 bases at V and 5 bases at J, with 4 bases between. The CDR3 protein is CASSLINEQYF. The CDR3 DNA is TGTGCCAGCAGTTTAATCAACGAGCAGTACTTC. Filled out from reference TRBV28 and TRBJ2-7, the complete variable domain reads DVKVTQSSRYLVKRTGEKVFLECVQDMDHENMFWYRQDPGLGLRLIYFSYDVKMKEKGDIPEGYSVSREKKERFSLILESASTNQTSMYLCASSLINEQYFGPGTRLTVT.

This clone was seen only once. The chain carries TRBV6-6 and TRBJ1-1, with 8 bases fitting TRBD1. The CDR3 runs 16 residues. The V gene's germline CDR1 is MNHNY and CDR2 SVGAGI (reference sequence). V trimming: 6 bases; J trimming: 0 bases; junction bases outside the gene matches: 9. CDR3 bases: TGTGCCAGCAGGCCGAACAGGGGGACTCTGAACACTGAAGCTTTCTTT. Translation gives CASRPNRGTLNTEAFF.

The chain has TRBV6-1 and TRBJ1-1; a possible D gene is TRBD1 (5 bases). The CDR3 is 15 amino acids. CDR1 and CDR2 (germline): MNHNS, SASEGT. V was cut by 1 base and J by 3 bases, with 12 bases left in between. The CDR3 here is CASSEDGSGYTEAFF. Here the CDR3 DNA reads TGTGCCAGCAGTGAAGACGGTTCAGGGTACACTGAAGCTTTCTTT.

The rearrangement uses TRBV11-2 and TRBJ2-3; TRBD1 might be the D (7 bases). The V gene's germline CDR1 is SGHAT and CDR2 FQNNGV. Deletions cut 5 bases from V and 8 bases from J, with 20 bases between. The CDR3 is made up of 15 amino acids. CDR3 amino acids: CASSQRGGQGGTQYF. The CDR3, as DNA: TGTGCCAGCAGCCAACGTGGGGGCCAGGGGGGTACGCAGTATTTT.

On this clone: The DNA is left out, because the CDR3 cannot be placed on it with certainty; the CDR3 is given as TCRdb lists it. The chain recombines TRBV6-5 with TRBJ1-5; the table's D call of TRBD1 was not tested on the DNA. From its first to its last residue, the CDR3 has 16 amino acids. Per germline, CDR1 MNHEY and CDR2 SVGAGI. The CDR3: CASSSSTGRQSQPQHF.

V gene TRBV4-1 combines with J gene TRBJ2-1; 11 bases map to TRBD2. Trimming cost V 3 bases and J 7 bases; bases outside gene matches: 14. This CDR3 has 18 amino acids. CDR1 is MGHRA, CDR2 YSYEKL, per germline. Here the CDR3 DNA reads TGCGCCAGCAGCCATCTAGCGGGAGGCCTCACCTCCGGTAATGAGCAGTTCTTC. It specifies CASSHLAGGLTSGNEQFF.

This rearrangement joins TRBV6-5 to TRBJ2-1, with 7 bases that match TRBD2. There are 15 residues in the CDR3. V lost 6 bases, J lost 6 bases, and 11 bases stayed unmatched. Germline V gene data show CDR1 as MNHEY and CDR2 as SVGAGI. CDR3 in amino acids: CASRALGGRSNEQFF. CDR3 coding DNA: TGTGCCAGCAGGGCTCTGGGAGGGAGAAGCAATGAGCAGTTCTTC.

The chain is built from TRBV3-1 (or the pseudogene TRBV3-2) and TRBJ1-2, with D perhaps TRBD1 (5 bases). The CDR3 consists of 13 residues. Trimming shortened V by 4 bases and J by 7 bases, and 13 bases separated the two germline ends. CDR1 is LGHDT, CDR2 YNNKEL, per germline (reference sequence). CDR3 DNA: TGTGCCAGCAGCCGGACGGTCGGGGGTGGCTACACCTTC. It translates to CASSRTVGGGYTF.

The CDR3 DNA reads as TGCAGCGTAAAACAGGGTTTCACCTACGAGCAGTACTTC. Protein: CSVKQGFTYEQYF. V gene TRBV29-1 combines with J gene TRBJ2-7, with D perhaps TRBD1 (6 bases). With 6 bases removed from V and 2 bases from J, the gap between germline ends came to 14 bases. The CDR3 has 13 amino acids. Germline CDR1 SQVTM, CDR2 ANQGSEA.

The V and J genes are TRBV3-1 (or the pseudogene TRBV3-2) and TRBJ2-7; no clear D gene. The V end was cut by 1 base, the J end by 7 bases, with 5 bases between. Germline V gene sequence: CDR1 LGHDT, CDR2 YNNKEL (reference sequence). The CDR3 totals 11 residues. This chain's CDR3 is CASSQVSEQYF. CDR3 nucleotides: TGTGCCAGCAGCCAAGTGAGTGAGCAGTACTTC.

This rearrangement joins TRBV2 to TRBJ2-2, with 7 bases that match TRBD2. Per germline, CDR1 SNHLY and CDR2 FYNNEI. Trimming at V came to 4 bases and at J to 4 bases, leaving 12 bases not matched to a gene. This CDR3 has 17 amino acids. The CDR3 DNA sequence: TGTGCCAGCAGTGTAATTAGCGGGCGGAGGGGCACCGGGGAGCTGTTTTTT. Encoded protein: CASSVISGRRGTGELFF.

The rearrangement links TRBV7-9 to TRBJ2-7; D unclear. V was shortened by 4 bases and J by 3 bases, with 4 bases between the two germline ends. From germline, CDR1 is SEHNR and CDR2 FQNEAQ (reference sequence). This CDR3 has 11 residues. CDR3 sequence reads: CASSSNYEQYF. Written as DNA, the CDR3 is TGTGCCAGCAGCTCCAACTACGAGCAGTACTTC.

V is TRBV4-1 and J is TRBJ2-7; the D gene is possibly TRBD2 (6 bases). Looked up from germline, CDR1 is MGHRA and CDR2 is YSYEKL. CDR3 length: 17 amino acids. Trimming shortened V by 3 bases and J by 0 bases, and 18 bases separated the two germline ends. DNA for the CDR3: TGCGCCAGCAGCCAGTTGAATAGCGGTTATAGCTCCTACGAGCAGTACTTC. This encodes CASSQLNSGYSSYEQYF.